These 5 T cell receptor beta chains were all obtained from the same sample, sequenced in a study of cytomegalovirus exposure and HLA in healthy donors. Amplification used 60 Vbeta primers and 13 Jbeta primers. TCRdb's table, derived via immunoSEQ multiplex PCR, lists solely in-frame clones and lacks some. Of about 180,000 clones listed, about four fifths were seen once; the top ten hold roughly 2%. Input material: PBMCs. Receptor source: a woman aged 25-40 years in good health and CMV-seronegative.

This chain links TRBV25-1 with TRBJ1-2; D uncertain. Trimming removed 4 bases at V and 6 bases at J, with 15 bases between. Germline V CDR1 and CDR2: MGHDK, SYGVNS. The CDR3 has 14 residues. The CDR3 coding sequence is TGTGCCAGCAGTGGAAGTTGGGCTTGGGATGGCTACACCTTC. It translates to CASSGSWAWDGYTF.

This clone showed up just once. The chain recombines TRBV6-8 with TRBJ2-5; 7 bases agree with TRBD1. This CDR3 contains 15 residues. The trim removed 8 bases at V and 5 bases at J, leaving 14 bases unmatched. Germline V gene sequence: CDR1 MNHGY, CDR2 SAAAGT. CDR3 residues: CASRPRGPGRETQYF. The CDR3 DNA reads as TGTGCCAGCCGACCGAGGGGGCCGGGTAGGGAGACCCAGTACTTC.

V is TRBV19 and J is TRBJ2-3; 8 positions match TRBD2. In germline, CDR1 is LNHDA, CDR2 SQIVND (reference sequence). The V segment lost 4 bases and the J segment 1 base; nucleotides outside the gene matches: 7. The CDR3 length is 16 residues. The CDR3 spells CASSTGGARGTDTQYF. CDR3 coding DNA: TGTGCCAGTAGTACGGGGGGGGCTCGGGGCACAGATACGCAGTATTTT.

This clone has just a few counts. The V call is TRBV13, the J call TRBJ2-2; D may be TRBD1 (6 bases). The CDR3 spans 15 residues. The V and J ends lost 3 bases and 1 base respectively, with 9 bases between them. Germline V gene lookup returns CDR1 PRHDT and CDR2 FYEKMQ (reference sequence). The CDR3 nucleotides are TGTGCCAGCAGCTTTCAGGGGCTGAACACCGGGGAGCTGTTTTTT. Translating gives CASSFQGLNTGELFF.

The rearrangement links TRBV25-1 to TRBJ1-2, with TRBD1 matching over 7 bases. The V gene's germline CDR1 is MGHDK and CDR2 SYGVNS. Trimming removed 4 bases from V and 3 bases from J; junction bases left unmatched: 5. The CDR3 totals 14 residues. The CDR3 spells CASSAIGGYYGYTF. The CDR3 DNA sequence: TGTGCCAGCAGTGCCATAGGGGGCTACTATGGCTACACCTTC.